Listed below are T cell receptor beta chains from one sample, sequenced in a study of PD-1 blockade in classical Hodgkin lymphoma. Only in-frame clones appear in the TCRdb table, and some are missing; sequencing was by immunoSEQ multiplex PCR. The sample carries tens of thousands of clones, approximately 92% recorded once. This specimen consisted of peripheral blood mononuclear cells (PBMCs), obtained before the second cycle of nivolumab. Every receptor here comes from a human donor with classical Hodgkin lymphoma. CDR3s leave out the opening cysteine and the closing phenylalanine or tryptophan. The size entry is marked missing in some rows and otherwise reads once, few, many or a size class.

TRBV2	TRBJ2-5	-	ASSDFAQETQY
TRBV7-9	TRBJ2-1	-	ASSLIRSEQF
TRBV29-1	TRBJ2-5	once	SVASTWETQY
TRBV11-2	TRBJ2-2	-	ASSLDLWSSEAGELF
TRBV15	TRBJ1-3	few	ATSRSGQAGNTIY
TRBV29-1	TRBJ2-7	-	SALDRGNHEQY
TRBV2	TRBJ2-7	-	ASSGVVSYEQY
TRBV19	TRBJ2-7	-	ASRSRGPDGYEQY
TRBV11-2	TRBJ2-3	-	ASSLGVRSGGTDTQY
TRBV5-1	TRBJ2-7	-	ASSFRDYPRDQIYEQY
TRBV7-2	TRBJ2-5	-	ASSSGLVKETQY
TRBV7-8	TRBJ2-5	-	ASSSTGGRETQY
TRBV5-1	TRBJ2-7	-	ASSLAPYEQY
TRBV28	TRBJ2-7	once	ASSSPGLAGFYEQY
TRBV7-6	TRBJ2-7	once	ASSPQQY
TRBV6-5	TRBJ1-1	once	ASSYGTENTEAF
TRBV10-3	TRBJ2-7	-	AIKPSGRTDEQY
TRBV7-3	TRBJ2-5	-	ASSPGLAGSETQY
TRBV5-1	TRBJ2-5	-	ASRDLAGGSGTQY
TRBV28	TRBJ2-7	-	ASSFRPGLAVTYEQY
TRBV9	TRBJ2-7	-	ASSVDHGPYEQY
TRBV4-1	TRBJ1-5	once	ASSQDPNRDRYSNQPQH
TRBV5-1	TRBJ1-5	-	ATTDRVGNQPQH
TRBV10-3	TRBJ2-3	-	AISERVTDTQY
TRBV2	TRBJ2-1	-	ASSTAGRQF
TRBV19	TRBJ2-1	-	ASSTPGEASGAYNEQF
TRBV18	TRBJ1-1	-	ASFTGGNTEAF
TRBV27	TRBJ2-1	-	AIQAGTSGYNEQF
TRBV30	TRBJ2-3	-	AWSSTGTSTDTQY
TRBV6-1	TRBJ1-5	-	ASRGGQGLNQPQH
TRBV2	TRBJ2-5	-	ASRLEFQETQY
TRBV27	TRBJ1-1	-	ASSRVWGQQNTEAF
TRBV7-3	TRBJ1-4	-	ASSLYGTGNEKLF
TRBV6-5	TRBJ1-6	-	ASSYSGYNSPLH
TRBV11-2	TRBJ2-7	-	ASSLDKLAEGQRYEQY
TRBV10-2	TRBJ2-5	-	ASSRTSGSGGETQY
TRBV27	TRBJ1-5	-	ASSLGQGNQPQH
TRBV6-6	TRBJ2-7	-	ASSYDTRTGRYEQY
TRBV4-1	TRBJ2-1	-	ASSQVNPTRREQF
TRBV9	TRBJ2-7	-	ASSIGVAGTYEQY
TRBV30	TRBJ1-1	-	AWREGRSAF
TRBV5-1	TRBJ2-1	-	ASSLKGAGNEQF
TRBV18	TRBJ2-5	-	ASSPPDGLLETQY
TRBV7-9	TRBJ2-2	-	ASSLTQTSGSPGELF
TRBV28	TRBJ2-5	-	ASSLSPSGRGQTQY
TRBV7-3	TRBJ2-7	-	ASSLHGYGYEQY
TRBV5-6	TRBJ2-1	-	ASSLFRTSGRLSYNEQF
TRBV6-5	TRBJ1-1	-	ASSYDRRIGEAF
TRBV6-5	TRBJ2-1	-	ASSLRARVQGEQF
TRBV25-1	TRBJ2-2	-	ASSYGGGNTGELF
TRBV19	TRBJ1-1	-	ASRLAQGNTEAF
TRBV28	TRBJ1-4	-	ASSLRGSGEKLF
TRBV5-1	TRBJ2-1	-	ASSLQAYNEQF